The rows below give T cell receptor beta chains drawn from one sample of a study of shared clonotypes between healthy human individuals. TCRdb's table, derived via immunoSEQ multiplex PCR, lists solely in-frame clones and lacks some. The table lists about 2.3 million clones, around 93% of them singletons. Sequenced input: naive CD4+ T cells from PBMCs. Receptors originate from a man between 18 and 35 years old in good health. Some clones in this sample may be carry-over from other donors' samples. Both conserved end residues are part of each CDR3. D genes are given only for firm matches.

>TRBV20-1|TRBJ1-5|NA
CSAQGNQPQHF
>TRBV6-5|TRBJ2-7|NA
CASRPLISYEQYF
>TRBV25-1|TRBJ1-5|NA
CASSVGGNQPQHF
>TRBV4-3|TRBJ1-2|NA
CASSQEWGRARNYGYTF
>TRBV2|TRBJ2-1|NA
CASGVGPSSYNEQFF
>TRBV5-1|TRBJ1-2|TRBD1
CASSSSGTDLFF
>TRBV7-8|TRBJ2-3|TRBD1
CASSLTGGTDTQYF
>TRBV14|NA|TRBD1
CASSQDTGQGTYEQYF
>TRBV4-3|TRBJ2-3|NA
CASSQDRLQTLSTDTQYF
>TRBV5-1|TRBJ2-7|NA
CASSLGDWSSYEQYF
>TRBV6-5|TRBJ2-7|TRBD2
CASSYGASGSGEQYF
>TRBV7-3|TRBJ2-4|TRBD2
CASSLRAGTSGSYGAKNIQYF
>TRBV28|TRBJ2-1|TRBD1
CASSSWTGGFTSAYNEQFF
>TRBV7-9|TRBJ2-7|NA
CASSLINGSHEQYF
>TRBV7-3|TRBJ1-5|NA
CASSLSSNQPQHF
>TRBV28|TRBJ2-1|NA
CASAGTFGEQFF
>TRBV29-1|TRBJ2-5|NA
CSVEAVPGLLETQYF
>TRBV27|TRBJ1-2|TRBD1
CASSSGQANYGYTF
>TRBV27|TRBJ1-1|NA
CASSADRNTEAFF
>TRBV2|TRBJ2-5|TRBD2
CASSDLAGALETQYF
>TRBV7-9|TRBJ1-5|NA
CASSLSTDQPQHF
>TRBV4-1|TRBJ1-3|NA
CASSLLGSGNTIYF
>TRBV5-1|TRBJ1-2|NA
CASSPTQGLLNYGYTF
>TRBV28|TRBJ2-7|NA
CASSGGGAHPSYEQYF
>TRBV5-1|TRBJ2-3|TRBD2
CASSLVGTKGTDTQYF
>TRBV28|TRBJ2-5|TRBD2
CASSLAGARETQYF
>TRBV27|TRBJ1-1|NA
CASSFPGGGNTEAFF
>TRBV2|TRBJ1-1|NA
CASSVKEQNTEAFF
>TRBV28|TRBJ2-5|NA
CASSENQETQYF
>TRBV18|TRBJ2-1|TRBD1
CASSRAGTGGLYEQFF
>TRBV5-1|TRBJ2-3|NA
CASRQSGESTDTQYF
>TRBV19|TRBJ2-1|NA
CASSRTDLEGIDEQFF
>TRBV7-8|TRBJ2-1|NA
CASSPLGAQHNEQFF
>TRBV5-1|TRBJ2-7|TRBD2
CASSDRLAGGDEQYF
>TRBV28|TRBJ1-5|TRBD1
CASREGQGVQPQHF
>TRBV6-1|TRBJ1-5|NA
CASSEGGRSNQPQHF
>TRBV28|TRBJ2-7|NA
CAIGSSVSYEQYF
>TRBV25-1|TRBJ1-2|TRBD1
CASRGTGGDTNYGYTF
>TRBV28|TRBJ2-1|NA
CASSFRLEPNEQFF
>TRBV28|TRBJ2-7|TRBD2
CASSSSGSILEQYF
>TRBV5-1|TRBJ2-5|NA
CASSLGGVETQYF
>TRBV15|NA|TRBD2
CATSSSGLAPIYEQYF
>TRBV6-5|TRBJ2-7|NA
CASRNRARAQYF
>TRBV2|TRBJ1-1|NA
CASSGMPTVNTEAFF
>TRBV28|TRBJ1-2|TRBD1
CASRQGYGYTF
>TRBV5-4|TRBJ2-1|NA
CASSLVASRSNEQFF
>TRBV6-5|TRBJ1-2|NA
CASRSDPWDGYTF
>TRBV6-6|TRBJ2-7|NA
CASSYSWAGVTYEQYF
>TRBV5-1|TRBJ2-3|NA
CASSLGVGTDTQYF
>TRBV19|TRBJ2-7|NA
CASSLYETGPYEQYF
>TRBV5-6|TRBJ2-7|NA
CASSSLGLGVYEQYF
>TRBV10-2|TRBJ2-7|NA
CASSGGTSGKQYF
>TRBV7-9|TRBJ2-1|TRBD2
CASSSVRREGEQFF
>TRBV28|TRBJ1-2|NA
CASSSAGTGGSYTF